This T cell receptor (beta chain) was captured by sequencing in a study of T cell responses to AZD1222 COVID-19 vaccine. Overall study results and limits: Baseline testing showed seropositivity in only six AZD1222 recipients.

Assay: immunoSEQ multiplex PCR; the TCRdb copy retains only in-frame clones and omits some. The repertoire consists of more than 95,000 clones, with around 89% occurring once and the leading ten covering approximately 3.5%. The CDR3 sequence is 13 residues long. V gave up 5 bases and J gave up 4 bases; unmatched junction bases: 4. Germline V gives CDR1 MNHEY, CDR2 SVGAGI. This clone was detected only once. Its matching antigen is unknown. V is TRBV6-5 and J is TRBJ1-1; 7 positions agree with TRBD1. Source: peripheral blood, taken 28 days after the second AZD1222 dose. The origin of this receptor is an adult who received the AZD1222 COVID-19 vaccine. The CDR3 DNA reads as TGTGCCAGCAGTCGACAGGGTGGCACTGAAGCTTTCTTT. It codes for CASSRQGGTEAFF.